This T cell receptor (beta chain) derives from a study of cytomegalovirus exposure and HLA in healthy donors. V lost 5 bases and J lost 0; bases outside the gene matches: 6. Germline V gene lookup returns CDR1 SEHNR and CDR2 FQNEAQ (reference sequence). This CDR3 contains 18 residues. The study, taken as a whole, reports: Listed as cytomegalovirus-associated were 150 or so TCR beta chains.

This clone was detected once. The antigen remains unidentified. Primers: 60 Vbeta forward and 13 Jbeta reverse. The repertoire was sequenced with immunoSEQ multiplex PCR; TCRdb's copy has only in-frame clones and lacks some. The sample has about 180,000 clones, roughly 84% seen once. The chain is built from TRBV7-9 and TRBJ2-1; 14 bases fit TRBD2. This TCR was recovered from a man aged 25-40 years in good health and CMV-seronegative. Sequenced sample: PBMCs. CDR3 loop: CASSGEGTSGSSYNEQFF. The CDR3 nucleotides are TGTGCCAGCAGCGGAGAAGGGACTAGCGGGAGCTCCTACAATGAGCAGTTCTTC.